The 14 T cell receptor beta chains listed next were all sequenced from one sample in a study of identical twins. TCRdb reprocessed the 5' RACE reads with MiXCR, giving one entry per CDR3 protein. Among hundreds of thousands of distinct CDR3 sequences listed, around 6.1% were seen once. Sequenced material: naive T cells sorted from blood. These TCRs come from a man younger than 35 in good health.

This clonotype came up many times. The chain uses TRBV12-3 or TRBV12-4 and TRBJ1-5; no reliable D call. V was trimmed by 3 bases and J by 7 bases, leaving 13 bases between them. This CDR3 contains 14 residues. The CDR3: CASSLVGSRQPQHF. Written as DNA, the CDR3 is TGTGCCAGCAGTTTGGTTGGGTCACGGCAGCCCCAGCATTTT.

This clonotype showed up just a few times. The chain carries TRBV18 and TRBJ2-4; TRBD2 agrees at 7 bases. The CDR3 covers 16 residues. V shed 4 bases and J 1 base; nucleotides not matched to a gene: 7. Per germline, CDR1 KGHSH and CDR2 LQKENI. CDR3 bases: TGTGCCAGCTCACTCCTCGGGGAGGGCGCCAAAAACATTCAGTACTTC. The encoded protein is CASSLLGEGAKNIQYF.

Many counts were recorded for this clonotype. The gene calls are TRBV28 and TRBJ2-5; TRBD1 agrees at 11 bases. The length of the CDR3 is 16 residues. CDR1 and CDR2 (germline): MDHEN, SYDVKM. V lost 6 bases and J lost 5; bases outside the gene matches: 11. The CDR3 loop reads CASSLGQGGLTETQYF. In DNA form, the CDR3 reads TGTGCCAGCAGCTTGGGACAGGGGGGTCTTACTGAGACCCAGTACTTC.

At least ten counts were recorded for this clonotype. V usage is TRBV9 and J usage is TRBJ1-5; D gene unclear. Trimming shortened V by 4 bases and J by 0 bases, and 11 bases separated the two germline ends. The CDR3 is made up of 15 amino acids. The germline V gene encodes CDR1 SGDLS and CDR2 YYNGEE. The CDR3 spells CASSPGRYSNQPQHF. For the CDR3, the DNA is TGTGCCAGCAGCCCCGGCAGGTATAGCAATCAGCCCCAGCATTTT.

Details on this clonotype: This could be a read error, since a much larger clone is one nucleotide away. No conserved phenylalanine or tryptophan ends this CDR3, so it is likely a read error. V and J are TRBV5-8 and TRBJ1-1; no reliable D call. V lost 2 bases to trimming and J lost 1 base, with 9 bases between them. The CDR3 sequence is 14 residues long. CDR1 is SGHTS, CDR2 YDEGEE, per germline. The CDR3 DNA reads as TGTGCCAGCAGCTTCCGAGTGGGGAACACTGAAGCTTTCTCT. This codes for CASSFRVGNTEAFS.

The V and J genes are TRBV7-8 and TRBJ2-3; 8 bases fit TRBD2. The CDR3 sequence is 17 residues long. Trimming at V came to 0 bases and at J to 4 bases, leaving 9 bases not matched to a gene. Per germline, CDR1 SGHVS and CDR2 FQNEAQ. The CDR3 here is CASSLASKRERADTQYF. CDR3 in DNA: TGTGCCAGCAGCTTAGCGTCAAAGCGGGAGAGGGCAGATACGCAGTATTTT.

This clonotype was seen many times. This chain joins TRBV20-1 and TRBJ2-7; D is perhaps TRBD1 (6 bases). Trimming pared 7 bases from V and 2 bases from J, leaving 12 bases between. This CDR3 region has 12 residues. Germline CDR1 DFQATT, CDR2 SNEGSKA (reference sequence). The CDR3 nucleotides are TGCAGTGGCCAGGGGCAGCCCTACGAGCAGTACTTC. It yields the protein CSGQGQPYEQYF.

The rearrangement links TRBV5-1 to TRBJ2-2, with 10 bases that match TRBD2. The junction had 19 bases not matched to a gene; V was cut back by 7 bases and J by 4 bases. CDR1 SGHRS and CDR2 YFSETQ come from the germline V gene. There are 19 residues in the CDR3. CDR3 region: CASWGMRPESGRATGELFF. DNA for the CDR3: TGCGCCAGCTGGGGGATGAGGCCTGAGAGCGGGAGGGCCACCGGGGAGCTGTTTTTT. Variable domain in full (rest from reference TRBV5-1 and TRBJ2-2): KAGVTQTPRYLIKTRGQQVTLSCSPISGHRSVSWYQQTPGQGLQFLFEYFSETQRNKGNFPGRFSGRQFSNSRSEMNVSTLELGDSALYLCASWGMRPESGRATGELFFGEGSRLTVL.

This clonotype has at least ten counts. This rearrangement joins TRBV6-2 or TRBV6-3 to TRBJ2-7, with D perhaps TRBD2 (6 bases). Germline lookup yields CDR1 MNHEY and CDR2 SVGEGT. Trimming stripped 2 bases from V and 3 bases from J, with 35 bases between. This CDR3 region has 22 residues. CDR3 amino acids: CASSYAHLLDGGRTNPIYEQYF. DNA of the CDR3: TGTGCCAGCAGTTACGCACACCTCCTCGACGGTGGGAGGACAAACCCCATCTACGAGCAGTACTTC.

The CDR3 DNA sequence: TGCGCCAGCAGCTTGGACGGGCCGGAGACCCAGTACTTC. It specifies CASSLDGPETQYF. This chain joins TRBV5-1 and TRBJ2-5; D not resolved. Looked up from germline, CDR1 is SGHRS and CDR2 is YFSETQ. This CDR3 region has 13 residues. V lost 0 bases and J 5 bases, leaving 8 bases between the germline ends. Combining the CDR3 with reference TRBV5-1 and TRBJ2-5 gives the whole variable domain KAGVTQTPRYLIKTRGQQVTLSCSPISGHRSVSWYQQTPGQGLQFLFEYFSETQRNKGNFPGRFSGRQFSNSRSEMNVSTLELGDSALYLCASSLDGPETQYFGPGTRLLVL.

This clonotype was seen many times. The CDR3 nucleotides are TGTGCCACCAGTGATTCCGTGACAGGGGGCACAGATACGCAGTATTTT. This codes for CATSDSVTGGTDTQYF. The J gene is TRBJ2-3, the V gene TRBV24-1, with TRBD1 identical over 8 bases. The CDR3 has 16 residues. After removal of 2 bases from V and 1 base from J, the junction contained 4 bases not matched to a gene. Germline loops: CDR1 KGHDR, CDR2 SFDVKD.

This clonotype was picked up a small number of times. The chain has TRBV5-8 and TRBJ2-7; the D gene is possibly TRBD1 (5 bases). Germline V lookup: CDR1 SGHTS, CDR2 YDEGEE. Trimming removed 0 bases from V and 5 bases from J, with 12 bases in between. This CDR3 has 14 amino acids. This chain's CDR3 is CASSLGDSSHEQYF. In DNA, the CDR3 is TGTGCCAGCAGCTTGGGTGACAGTTCCCACGAGCAGTACTTC. Filled out from reference TRBV5-8 and TRBJ2-7, the complete variable domain reads EAGVTQSPTHLIKTRGQQATLRCSPISGHTSVYWYQQALGLGLQFLLWYDEGEERNRGNFPPRFSGRQFPNYSSELNVNALELEDSALYLCASSLGDSSHEQYFGPGTRLTVT.

The V and J genes are TRBV3-1 and TRBJ1-6, with D tentatively TRBD1 (6 bases). In germline, CDR1 is LGHDT, CDR2 YNNKEL (reference sequence). Trimming cost V 0 bases and J 2 bases, with 11 bases left between them. The CDR3 runs 17 residues. The CDR3 protein is CASSQEPSGAYNSPLHF. The CDR3 DNA sequence: TGTGCCAGCAGCCAAGAACCGTCAGGGGCCTATAATTCACCCCTCCACTTT.

J is TRBJ2-3 and V is TRBV2; a possible D gene is TRBD2 (5 bases). CDR1 is SNHLY and CDR2 is FYNNEI in the germline V gene. V was cut by 4 bases and J by 8 bases, with 13 bases left in between. The CDR3 totals 13 residues. CDR3 sequence: CASSGGQDGTQYF. The CDR3 DNA is TGTGCCAGCAGTGGAGGGCAGGATGGTACGCAGTATTTT.